The following is a TCR beta chain sequence with its context. Enrollees, about 18 to 100 years old, lived in 20 to 25 US areas. In assigning cohorts, the study relied on participant-reported clinical history. Recovered status in Cohort 3 required two negative PCRs, clearance, or symptom resolution. This sample was taken from a study of blood T cell repertoires in COVID-19. The CDR3 is 15 residues long. The junction had 2 bases not matched to a gene; V was cut back by 4 bases and J by 2 bases. CDR1 and CDR2 (germline): KGHSH, LQKENI. Clones were sequenced by immunoSEQ multiplex PCR, and TCRdb holds only the in-frame ones, with some missing. The table has just under 250,000 clones, 75% to 90% seen once.

The chain links TRBV18 to TRBJ2-6, with 7 bases fitting TRBD1. This clonotype originated in a woman between 25 and 40 years old who had recovered from COVID-19. The specimen was PBMCs or T cells enriched from blood (not recorded which). Written as DNA, the CDR3 is TGTGCCAGCTCACAGACAGGGCCTGGGGCCAACGTCCTGACTTTC. Its translation is CASSQTGPGANVLTF.